This TCR beta chain was identified during a study of T cell responses to AZD1222 COVID-19 vaccine. At the level of the study: The study pooled second doses at about 4 or about 12 weeks.

Using immunoSEQ multiplex PCR, the repertoire was profiled, and TCRdb retains in-frame clones only, with some absent. Of over 150,000 clones listed, approximately 91% were seen once; the top ten hold roughly 5%. General study results and limits: It was only after the peak T cell response that any repertoires were sampled. White British ancestry dominated among donors, who included more females, and clonal diversity was possibly underestimated.

Comments on this clone: The antigen is not known.

This receptor was obtained from an adult in good health. Sequences were derived from peripheral blood, sampled on day 0 of AZD1222 vaccination.

The CDR3 nucleotides read TGTGCCAGCAGCTTAAAGGGAGGGCCCTACGAGCAGTACTTC. Its translation: CASSLKGGPYEQYF. The chain combines TRBV13 with TRBJ2-7, with TRBD2 matching over 7 bases. The CDR3 is 14 residues long. With 2 bases clipped from V and 2 bases from J, the junction kept 3 bases outside the gene matches. CDR1 and CDR2 (germline): PRHDT, FYEKMQ (reference sequence). The whole variable domain, remainder taken from reference TRBV13 and TRBJ2-7, is AAGVIQSPRHLIKEKRETATLKCYPIPRHDTVYWYQQGPGQDPQFLISFYEKMQSDKGSIPDRFSAQQFSDYHSELNMSSLELGDSALYFCASSLKGGPYEQYFGPGTRLTVT.